This T cell receptor beta chain was documented in a study of response to subunit inactivated influenza vaccine. Points from the study as a whole: That few new T cells are recruited by each seasonal influenza vaccination was the authors' suggestion.

This clonotype was counted between two and nine times. Its antigen remains unknown. J was trimmed by 4 bases and V by 2 bases; bases with no gene match: 6. The CDR3 totals 16 residues. In germline, CDR1 is LNHDA, CDR2 SQIVND (reference sequence). TCRdb passed the RT-PCR reads through MiXCR, listing each CDR3 protein once. The sample lists 250,000 to 350,000 distinct CDR3 sequences; about 20% were seen once. The TCR originated in a man between 50 and 75 years old who received an inactivated influenza vaccine. Material: PBMCs from blood, obtained around 22 months after vaccination. The gene calls are TRBV19 and TRBJ2-1; 9 bases line up with TRBD2. CDR3 amino acids: CASSILSGGPYNEQFF. CDR3 bases: TGTGCCAGTAGTATACTGAGCGGGGGGCCGTACAATGAGCAGTTCTTC.